The 13 T cell receptor beta chains below were found in one sample sequenced in a study of blood T cell repertoires in COVID-19 (dated by TCRdb to the early 2020s). Library prep was done by the immunoSEQ multiplex PCR assay. The source is immuneACCESS, and TCRdb retained only in-frame sequences with V and J called. Part of the clones is not carried over; for the studies checked, unresolved V genes explain less than half of this, and the remainder is unexplained. This sample has 150,000 or so clones in its table, and approximately 86% of those were observed once. Under 3% of the sample is in the top ten clones. The sample was peripheral blood. The origin of the receptors is a woman between 40 and 55 years old with active or convalescent COVID-19.

This sequence joins TRBV5-4 and TRBJ2-3, with TRBD2 matching 12 bases. Trimming took 0 bases from V and 1 from J; bases not matched to a gene: 0. This CDR3 contains 16 residues. Germline V gene sequence: CDR1 SGHNT, CDR2 YYREEE (reference sequence). CDR3 sequence reads: CASSLGTSGGTDTQYF. DNA of the CDR3: TGTGCCAGCAGCTTGGGGACTAGCGGGGGCACAGATACGCAGTATTTT.

The chain carries TRBV24-1 and TRBJ2-2; 10 bases agree with TRBD2. Germline trimming cut 8 bases from V and 1 base from J; bases unmatched to any gene: 3. The CDR3 extends over 15 amino acids. Per the germline V gene, CDR1 is KGHDR and CDR2 is SFDVKD. The CDR3 region is CATTASGRNTGELFF. CDR3 DNA sequence: TGTGCCACCACAGCTAGCGGGAGGAACACCGGGGAGCTGTTTTTT.

CDR3 sequence: CATLGTSGSSYEQYF. As DNA, the CDR3 is TGTGCCACCCTAGGGACTAGCGGGAGCTCCTACGAGCAGTACTTC. V and J are TRBV28 and TRBJ2-7, with 14 bases aligning to TRBD2. This CDR3 is 15 amino acids long. V lost 10 bases, J lost 0 bases, and 5 bases stayed unmatched. The V gene's germline CDR1 is MDHEN and CDR2 SYDVKM.

This chain links TRBV19 with TRBJ2-5; the match to TRBD2 covers 14 bases. V lost 6 bases, J lost 5 bases, and 14 bases stayed unmatched. The CDR3 runs to 18 residues. Germline V lookup: CDR1 LNHDA, CDR2 SQIVND (reference sequence). The CDR3 here is CASSMTSGGVLQFETQYF. The CDR3 DNA reads TGTGCCAGTAGCATGACTAGCGGGGGGGTCCTTCAGTTTGAGACCCAGTACTTC.

V is TRBV25-1 and J is TRBJ1-5, with a weak D call TRBD1 (5 bases). CDR1 MGHDK and CDR2 SYGVNS come from the germline V gene. CDR3 length: 14 amino acids. The V and J ends lost 4 bases and 7 bases respectively, with 14 bases between them. The CDR3 nucleotides are TGTGCCAGCAGTGCCGTCAGGGCTTGGCAGCCCCAGCATTTT. Translation gives CASSAVRAWQPQHF. The full variable domain, its missing parts supplied by reference TRBV25-1 and TRBJ1-5, is EADIYQTPRYLVIGTGKKITLECSQTMGHDKMYWYQQDPGMELHLIHYSYGVNSTEKGDLSSESTVSRIRTEHFPLTLESARPSHTSQYLCASSAVRAWQPQHFGDGTRLSIL.

The chain recombines TRBV18 with TRBJ1-3; D gene ambiguous. CDR1 and CDR2 from the germline V gene are KGHSH and LQKENI. The CDR3 has 15 amino acids. Trimming pared 6 bases from V and 3 bases from J, leaving 15 bases between. CDR3 protein: CASSQPGSYGNTIYF. The DNA of the CDR3 is TGTGCCAGCTCTCAGCCCGGGTCTTATGGAAACACCATATATTTT.

The chain couples TRBV19 to TRBJ2-5, with TRBD2 matching 16 bases. The length of the CDR3 is 18 residues. V lost 3 bases to trimming and J lost 5 bases; unmatched junction nucleotides: 9. The V gene's germline CDR1 is LNHDA and CDR2 SQIVND (reference sequence). CDR3 sequence: CASSIGTSGRARGETQYF. As DNA, the CDR3 is TGTGCCAGTAGTATTGGGACTAGCGGGAGGGCCCGGGGGGAGACCCAGTACTTC.

The V and J genes are TRBV5-1 and TRBJ2-2; 7 bases agree with TRBD2. Germline CDR1 reads SGHRS; CDR2 reads YFSETQ. The V gene end was trimmed by 5 bases and the J gene end by 4 bases; junction bases not matched to a gene: 2. This CDR3 comprises 13 residues. The CDR3 region is CASSLAATGELFF. In DNA form, the CDR3 reads TGCGCCAGCAGTCTAGCGGCCACCGGGGAGCTGTTTTTT.

V usage is TRBV10-3 and J usage is TRBJ2-6, with 9 positions matching TRBD1. The CDR3 is 19 amino acids. Trimming removed 3 bases from V and 0 bases from J; junction bases left unmatched: 9. The germline V gene encodes CDR1 ENHRY and CDR2 SYGVKD. Here the CDR3 DNA reads TGTGCCATCAGTGATCAACTAGGACAGGGGAACTCTGGGGCCAACGTCCTGACTTTC. Its protein product is CAISDQLGQGNSGANVLTF.

The rearrangement joins TRBV5-1 to TRBJ1-1, with 9 nucleotides matching TRBD1. V lost 4 bases to trimming and J lost 0 bases; unmatched junction nucleotides: 4. The V gene's germline CDR1 is SGHRS and CDR2 YFSETQ. The CDR3 has 15 residues. CDR3 coding DNA: TGCGCCAGCAGCCTACGGGACAGGGTGAACACTGAAGCTTTCTTT. Encoded protein: CASSLRDRVNTEAFF.

The chain links TRBV2 to TRBJ1-2; D may be TRBD1 (5 bases). V dropped 2 bases and J dropped 5 bases, with 12 bases sitting between them. CDR1 is SNHLY and CDR2 is FYNNEI in the germline V gene. The CDR3 covers 14 residues. CDR3 sequence: CASSELGTYYGYTF. The CDR3 nucleotides are TGTGCCAGCAGTGAACTCGGGACTTATTATGGCTACACCTTC.

This clone was detected once. The chain recombines TRBV24-1 with TRBJ2-7; a possible D gene is TRBD1 (5 bases). The CDR3 is made up of 14 amino acids. Trimming left V 5 bases short and J 5 bases short, with 15 bases between. Per germline, CDR1 KGHDR and CDR2 SFDVKD. The CDR3 reads CATSGQSNLDEQYF. In DNA form, the CDR3 reads TGTGCCACCAGTGGACAGAGTAATCTGGACGAGCAGTACTTC.

The chain has TRBV28 and TRBJ1-5; D remains unclear. With 3 bases removed from V and 2 bases from J, the gap between germline ends came to 17 bases. CDR3 size: 17 residues. The germline gives CDR1 MDHEN, CDR2 SYDVKM. The CDR3 protein is CASSLAQQSLGNQPQHF. CDR3 nucleotides: TGTGCCAGCAGTTTGGCGCAGCAGAGCCTAGGCAATCAGCCCCAGCATTTT.